This section outlines one TCR beta chain sequence together with its context. Its antigen remains unidentified. Other DNA sequences of this sample code for an identical CDR3. This specimen comes from a study of cytomegalovirus exposure and HLA in healthy donors. Study details: As an earlier analysis found, 150 million to 200 million T cells yielded around 110 million unique TCR beta sequences.

PCR amplification relied on 60 Vbeta primers (plus 13 Jbeta primers). The table came from immunoSEQ multiplex PCR; TCRdb's copy has only in-frame clones and leaves some out. The sample has 150,000 to 200,000 clones; 60% to 75% are singletons. Trimming left V 0 bases short and J 6 bases short, with 5 bases between. Germline CDR1 and CDR2: SGHRS and YFSETQ. CDR3 size: 12 residues. The study, taken as a whole, reports: When analyzed later, a missense DCLRE1C variant was found to be linked to TCR beta V- and J-gene trimming. Prior analysis indicated that the majority of TCR beta V segments exhibited productivity approximately 90% or approximately 30% of the time. An Asian-associated ancestry cluster reportedly showed fewer N-insertions than the roughly 700-donor mean in a later analysis.

The rearrangement uses TRBV5-1 and TRBJ2-3, with D perhaps TRBD2 (5 bases). This clonotype was obtained from a woman between 45 and 60 years old in good health and CMV-seropositive. Source material: PBMCs. Written as DNA, the CDR3 is TGCGCCAGCAGCTTGGCGGGGGATACGCAGTATTTT. Protein sequence: CASSLAGDTQYF.